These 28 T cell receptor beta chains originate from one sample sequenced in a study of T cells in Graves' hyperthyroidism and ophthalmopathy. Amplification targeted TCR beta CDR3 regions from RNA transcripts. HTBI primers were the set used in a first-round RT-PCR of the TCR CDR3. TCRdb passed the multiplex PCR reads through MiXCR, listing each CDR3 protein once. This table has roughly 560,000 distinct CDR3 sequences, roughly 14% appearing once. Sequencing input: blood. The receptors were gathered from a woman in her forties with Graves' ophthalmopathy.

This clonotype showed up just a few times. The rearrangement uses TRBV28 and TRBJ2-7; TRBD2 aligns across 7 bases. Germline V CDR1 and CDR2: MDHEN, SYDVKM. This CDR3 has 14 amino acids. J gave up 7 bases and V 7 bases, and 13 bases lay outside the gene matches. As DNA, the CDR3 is TGTGCCAGCACTAAGAGGGAGGGCCTAGGAGAGCAGTACTTC. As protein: CASTKREGLGEQYF.

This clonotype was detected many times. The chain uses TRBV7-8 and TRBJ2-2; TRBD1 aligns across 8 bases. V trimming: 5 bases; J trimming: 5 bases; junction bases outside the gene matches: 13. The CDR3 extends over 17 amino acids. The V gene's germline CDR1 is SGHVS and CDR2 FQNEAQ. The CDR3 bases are TGTGCCAGCAGCGCCTCGACAGGGGCCATTCGGACCGGGGAGCTGTTTTTT. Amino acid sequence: CASSASTGAIRTGELFF. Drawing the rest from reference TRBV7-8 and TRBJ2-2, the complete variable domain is GAGVSQSPRYKVAKRGQDVALRCDPISGHVSLFWYQQALGQGPEFLTYFQNEAQLDKSGLPSDRFFAERPEGSVSTLKIQRTQQEDSAVYLCASSASTGAIRTGELFFGEGSRLTVL.

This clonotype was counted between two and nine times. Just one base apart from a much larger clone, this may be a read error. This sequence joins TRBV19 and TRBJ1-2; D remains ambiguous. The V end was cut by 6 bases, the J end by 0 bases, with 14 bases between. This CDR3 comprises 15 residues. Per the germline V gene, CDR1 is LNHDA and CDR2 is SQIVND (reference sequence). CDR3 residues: CASSPRLPPNYGYTF. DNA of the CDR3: TGTGCCAGTAGCCCAAGGTTGCCACCTAACTATGGCTACACCTTC.

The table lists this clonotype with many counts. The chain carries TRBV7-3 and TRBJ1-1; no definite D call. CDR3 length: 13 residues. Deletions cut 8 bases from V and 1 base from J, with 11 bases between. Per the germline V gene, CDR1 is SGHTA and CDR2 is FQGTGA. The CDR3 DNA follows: TGTGCCAGCCGGGAATTCGCGAACACTGAAGCTTTCTTT. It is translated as CASREFANTEAFF.

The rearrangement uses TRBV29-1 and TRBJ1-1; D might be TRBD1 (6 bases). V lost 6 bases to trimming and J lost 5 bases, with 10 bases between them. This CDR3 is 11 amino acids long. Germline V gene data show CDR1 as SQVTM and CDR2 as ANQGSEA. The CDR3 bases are TGCAGCGTGAGTACAGGGACTGAAGCTTTCTTT. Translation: CSVSTGTEAFF.

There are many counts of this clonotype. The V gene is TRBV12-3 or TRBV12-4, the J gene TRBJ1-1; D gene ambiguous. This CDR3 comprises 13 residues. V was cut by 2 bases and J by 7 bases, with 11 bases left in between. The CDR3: CASSLRPTFEAFF. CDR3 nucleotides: TGTGCCAGCAGTTTACGCCCGACATTTGAAGCTTTCTTT.

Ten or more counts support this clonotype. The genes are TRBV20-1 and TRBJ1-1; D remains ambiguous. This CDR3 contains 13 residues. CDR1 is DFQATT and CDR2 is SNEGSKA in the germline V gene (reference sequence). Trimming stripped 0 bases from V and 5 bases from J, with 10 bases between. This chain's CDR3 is CSARDARRTEAFF. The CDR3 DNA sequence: TGCAGTGCTAGAGATGCACGGAGAACTGAAGCTTTCTTT.

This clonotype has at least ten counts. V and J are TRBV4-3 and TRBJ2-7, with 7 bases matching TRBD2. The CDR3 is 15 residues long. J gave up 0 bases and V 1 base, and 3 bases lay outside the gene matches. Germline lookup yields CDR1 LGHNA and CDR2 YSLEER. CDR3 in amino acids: CASSQGLAASYEQYF. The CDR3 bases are TGCGCCAGCAGCCAAGGGCTAGCGGCCTCCTACGAGCAGTACTTC.

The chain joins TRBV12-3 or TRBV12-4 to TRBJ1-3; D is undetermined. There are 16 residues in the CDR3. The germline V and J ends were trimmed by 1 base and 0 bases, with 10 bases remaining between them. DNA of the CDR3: TGTGCCAGCAGTTTAGGACTGGGAACCTCTGGAAACACCATATATTTT. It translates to CASSLGLGTSGNTIYF.

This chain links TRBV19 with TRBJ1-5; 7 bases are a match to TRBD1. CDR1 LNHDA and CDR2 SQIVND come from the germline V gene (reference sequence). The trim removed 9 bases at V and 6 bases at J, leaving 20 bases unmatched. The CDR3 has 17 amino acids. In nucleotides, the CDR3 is TGTGCCAGCCAGTATAGGGGGCGGGACATCGGGTTTCAGCCCCAGCATTTT. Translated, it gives CASQYRGRDIGFQPQHF.

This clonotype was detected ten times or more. CDR3 protein: CASRRGTYLSYEQYF. CDR3 nucleotides: TGTGCCAGCAGGCGAGGGACTTATCTATCCTACGAGCAGTACTTC. This chain connects TRBV28 to TRBJ2-7; a weak D match, TRBD2 (6 bases). Germline V gene data show CDR1 as MDHEN and CDR2 as SYDVKM. The CDR3 extends over 15 amino acids. With 6 bases removed from V and 1 base from J, the gap between germline ends came to 16 bases.

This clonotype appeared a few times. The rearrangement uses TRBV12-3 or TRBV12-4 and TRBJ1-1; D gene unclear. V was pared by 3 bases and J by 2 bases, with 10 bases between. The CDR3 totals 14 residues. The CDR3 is CASSLTPQNTEAFF. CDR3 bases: TGTGCCAGCAGTTTGACACCCCAAAACACTGAAGCTTTCTTT.

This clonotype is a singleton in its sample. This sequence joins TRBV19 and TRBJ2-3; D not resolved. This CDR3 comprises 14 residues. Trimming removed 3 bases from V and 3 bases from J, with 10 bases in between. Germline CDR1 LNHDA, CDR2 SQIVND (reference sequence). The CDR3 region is CASSIRLATDTQYF. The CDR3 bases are TGTGCCAGTAGTATCCGATTAGCTACAGATACGCAGTATTTT.

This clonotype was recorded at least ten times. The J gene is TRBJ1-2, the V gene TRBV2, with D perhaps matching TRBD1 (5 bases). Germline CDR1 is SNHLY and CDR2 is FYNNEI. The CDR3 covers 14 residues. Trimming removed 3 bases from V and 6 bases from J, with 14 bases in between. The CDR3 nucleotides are TGTGCCAGCAGTGATCAGGGTCGGCACAATGGCTACACCTTC. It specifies CASSDQGRHNGYTF.

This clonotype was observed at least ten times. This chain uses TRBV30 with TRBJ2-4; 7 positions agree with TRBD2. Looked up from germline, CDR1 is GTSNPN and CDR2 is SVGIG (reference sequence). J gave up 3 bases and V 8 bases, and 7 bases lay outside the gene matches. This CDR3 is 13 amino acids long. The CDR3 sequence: CAGGRDFKNIQYF. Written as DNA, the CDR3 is TGTGCCGGAGGGAGGGATTTCAAAAACATTCAGTACTTC.

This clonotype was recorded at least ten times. CDR3 amino acids: CASSVSTVMNTGELFF. The CDR3 DNA is TGTGCCAGCAGTGTATCGACAGTCATGAACACCGGGGAGCTGTTTTTT. The chain uses TRBV6-5 and TRBJ2-2; D possibly corresponds to TRBD1 (5 bases). V dropped 5 bases and J dropped 1 base, with 14 bases sitting between them. The CDR3 is made up of 16 amino acids. CDR1 is MNHEY and CDR2 is SVGAGI in the germline V gene.

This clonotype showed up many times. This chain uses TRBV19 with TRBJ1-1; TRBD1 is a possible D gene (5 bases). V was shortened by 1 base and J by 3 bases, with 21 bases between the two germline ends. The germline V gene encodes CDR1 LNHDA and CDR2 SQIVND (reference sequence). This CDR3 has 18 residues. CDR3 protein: CASSIVVSRRGTDTEAFF. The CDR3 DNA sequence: TGTGCCAGTAGTATAGTAGTTAGTCGGCGGGGGACGGACACTGAAGCTTTCTTT. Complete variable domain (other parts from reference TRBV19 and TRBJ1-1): DGGITQSPKYLFRKEGQNVTLSCEQNLNHDAMYWYRQDPGQGLRLIYYSQIVNDFQKGDIAEGYSVSREKKESFPLTVTSAQKNPTAFYLCASSIVVSRRGTDTEAFFGQGTRLTVV.

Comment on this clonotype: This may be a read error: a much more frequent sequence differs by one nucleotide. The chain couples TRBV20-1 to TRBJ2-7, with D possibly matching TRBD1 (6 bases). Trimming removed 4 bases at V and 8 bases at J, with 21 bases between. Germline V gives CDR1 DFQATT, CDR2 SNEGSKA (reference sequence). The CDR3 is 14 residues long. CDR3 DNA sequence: TGCAGTGCTAAAAATCCGGGACACCTATACAAGCAGTACTTC. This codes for CSAKNPGHLYKQYF.

DNA for the CDR3: TGTGCCAGCAGTCCCTCAAACGAGCAGTACTTC. Translating it yields CASSPSNEQYF. The chain is built from TRBV12-3 or TRBV12-4 and TRBJ2-7, with no clear D. Trimming removed 5 bases from V and 5 bases from J, with 7 bases in between. The CDR3 has 11 residues.

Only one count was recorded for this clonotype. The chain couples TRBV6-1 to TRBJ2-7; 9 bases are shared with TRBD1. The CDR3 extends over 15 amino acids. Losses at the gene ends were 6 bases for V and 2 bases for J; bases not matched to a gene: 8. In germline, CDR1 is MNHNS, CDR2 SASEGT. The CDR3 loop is CASRANRGPTYEQYF. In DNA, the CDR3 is TGTGCCAGCAGAGCAAACAGGGGGCCCACCTACGAGCAGTACTTC.

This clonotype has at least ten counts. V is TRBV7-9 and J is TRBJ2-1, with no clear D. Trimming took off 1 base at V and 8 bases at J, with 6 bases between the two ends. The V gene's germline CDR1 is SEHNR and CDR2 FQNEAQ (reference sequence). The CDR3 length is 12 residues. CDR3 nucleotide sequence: TGTGCCAGCAGCTTAGGGACGGATGAGCAGTTCTTC. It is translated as CASSLGTDEQFF.

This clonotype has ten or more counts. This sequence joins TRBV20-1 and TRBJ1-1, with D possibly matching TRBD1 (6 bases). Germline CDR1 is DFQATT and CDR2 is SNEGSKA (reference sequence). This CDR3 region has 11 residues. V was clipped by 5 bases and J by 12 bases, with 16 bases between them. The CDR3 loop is CSALGQTTSFF. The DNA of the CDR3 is TGCAGTGCTCTAGGACAGACCACATCTTTCTTT.

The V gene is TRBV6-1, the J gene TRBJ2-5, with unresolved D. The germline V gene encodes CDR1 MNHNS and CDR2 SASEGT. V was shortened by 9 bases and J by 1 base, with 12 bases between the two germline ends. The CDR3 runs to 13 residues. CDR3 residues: CASRPRPQETQYF. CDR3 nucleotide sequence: TGTGCCAGTAGGCCCAGGCCCCAAGAGACCCAGTACTTC.

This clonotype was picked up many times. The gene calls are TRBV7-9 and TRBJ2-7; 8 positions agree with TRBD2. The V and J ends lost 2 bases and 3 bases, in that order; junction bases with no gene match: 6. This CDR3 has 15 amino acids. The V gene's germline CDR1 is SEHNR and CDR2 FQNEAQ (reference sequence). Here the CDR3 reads CASSLRTSSGYEQYF. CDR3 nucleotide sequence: TGTGCCAGCAGCTTAAGGACTAGCAGCGGCTACGAGCAGTACTTC. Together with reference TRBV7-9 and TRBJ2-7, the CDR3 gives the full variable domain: DTGVSQNPRHKITKRGQNVTFRCDPISEHNRLYWYRQTLGQGPEFLTYFQNEAQLEKSRLLSDRFSAERPKGSFSTLEIQRTEQGDSAMYLCASSLRTSSGYEQYFGPGTRLTVT.

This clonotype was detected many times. The CDR3 reads CASSLVRGTGTQWAQYF. The DNA of the CDR3 is TGTGCCAGCAGCTTAGTGAGGGGGACAGGGACTCAATGGGCGCAGTACTTC. V and J are TRBV7-4 and TRBJ2-7, with TRBD1 matching 9 bases. This CDR3 is built from 17 residues. Trimming removed 1 base from V and 9 bases from J; junction bases left unmatched: 16. Germline CDR1 reads SGHVT; CDR2 reads SQSDAQ.

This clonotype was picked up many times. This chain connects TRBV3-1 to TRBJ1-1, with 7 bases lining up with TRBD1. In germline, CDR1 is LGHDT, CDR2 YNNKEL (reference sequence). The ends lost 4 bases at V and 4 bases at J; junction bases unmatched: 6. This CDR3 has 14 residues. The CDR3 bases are TGTGCCAGCAGCCTTACAGGGGTGGGCACTGAAGCTTTCTTT. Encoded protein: CASSLTGVGTEAFF.

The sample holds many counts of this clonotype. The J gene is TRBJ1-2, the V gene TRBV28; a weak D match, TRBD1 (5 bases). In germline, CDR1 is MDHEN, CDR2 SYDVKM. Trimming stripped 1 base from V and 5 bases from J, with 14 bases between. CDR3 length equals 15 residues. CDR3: CASSLSTGEGYGYTF. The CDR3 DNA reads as TGTGCCAGCAGTTTATCCACAGGAGAGGGGTATGGCTACACCTTC.

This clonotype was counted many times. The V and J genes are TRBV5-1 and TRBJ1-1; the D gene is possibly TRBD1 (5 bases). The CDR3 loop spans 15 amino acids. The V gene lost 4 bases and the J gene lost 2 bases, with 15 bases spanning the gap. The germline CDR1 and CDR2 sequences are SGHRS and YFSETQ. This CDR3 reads CASSRSDSSNTEAFF. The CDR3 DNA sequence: TGCGCCAGCAGCAGAAGTGACAGCTCTAACACTGAAGCTTTCTTT.